Sequencing of this T cell receptor beta chain was carried out in a study of blood T cell repertoires in COVID-19. Study-level background: Nucleic acid was either cDNA or gDNA, and it came from T cells, B-cell-depleted T cells, or PBMCs.

Using immunoSEQ multiplex PCR, the repertoire was profiled, and TCRdb retains in-frame clones only, with some absent. This table has fewer than 90,000 clones, roughly 78% appearing once. With V trimmed by 5 bases and J by 5 bases, 7 bases remained unmatched. The CDR3 totals 14 residues. Germline assignment: CDR1 SGHNT and CDR2 YYREEE (reference sequence). The sequence came from a woman older than 75 with acute or convalescent COVID-19. The specimen sequenced was peripheral blood. V and J are TRBV5-4 and TRBJ1-1, with 9 bases identical to TRBD1. This CDR3 reads CASRAGTGTTEAFF. CDR3 nucleotides: TGTGCCAGCAGAGCCGGGACAGGGACGACTGAAGCTTTCTTT.